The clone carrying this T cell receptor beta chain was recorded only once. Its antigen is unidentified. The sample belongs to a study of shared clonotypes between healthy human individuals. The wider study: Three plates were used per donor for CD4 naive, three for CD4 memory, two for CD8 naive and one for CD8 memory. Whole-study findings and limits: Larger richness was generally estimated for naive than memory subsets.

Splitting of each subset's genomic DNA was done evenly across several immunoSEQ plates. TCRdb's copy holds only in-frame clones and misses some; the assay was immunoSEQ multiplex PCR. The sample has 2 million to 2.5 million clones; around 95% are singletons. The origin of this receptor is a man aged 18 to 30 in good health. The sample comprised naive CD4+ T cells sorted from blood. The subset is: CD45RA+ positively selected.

CDR3 nucleotides: TGTGCCAGTAGTGGCCCACAGGGACCCAAAGCCCAGCATTTT. Translating gives CASSGPQGPKAQHF. This chain joins TRBV19 and TRBJ1-5, with a possible D match to TRBD1 (6 bases). Per germline, CDR1 LNHDA and CDR2 SQIVND (reference sequence). Trimming took 5 bases from V and 11 from J, leaving 19 bases between them. The CDR3 is 14 amino acids.